These 30 T cell receptor beta chains originate from one sample sequenced in a study of blood T cells in healthy people across ages. Primers used in a second PCR of roughly 7 to 12 cycles were a sample-barcoded 5' primer and a J-beta primer mix. TCRdb re-called the 5' RACE reads with MiXCR, one entry per CDR3 protein. Of 700,000 to 1,000,000 distinct CDR3 sequences in the sample, approximately 44% are singletons; the top ten hold about a fifth. Sequencing was performed on blood. Every receptor here comes from a man aged 55 to 70 in good health.

This clonotype has only a few counts. The chain employs TRBV7-3 and TRBJ2-1; no definite D call. CDR3 length: 13 residues. Between the trimmed V and J ends, which lost 4 bases and 8 bases, there was a span of 12 bases. The germline CDR1 and CDR2 sequences are SGHTA and FQGTGA. The CDR3 loop is CASSSLLSDEQFF. The CDR3 region has the DNA TGTGCCAGCAGCTCCTTGCTGAGCGATGAGCAGTTCTTC.

The V and J genes are TRBV30 and TRBJ2-7; D not certain. The CDR3 length is 11 residues. V lost 1 base and J lost 3, with 4 bases in between. Germline V gene data show CDR1 as GTSNPN and CDR2 as SVGIG (reference sequence). This CDR3 is CAWSEGYEQYF. The CDR3 bases are TGTGCCTGGAGTGAGGGCTACGAGCAGTACTTC.

V gene TRBV6-2 or TRBV6-3 combines with J gene TRBJ2-7, with TRBD1 identical over 8 bases. V shed 2 bases and J 5 bases; nucleotides not matched to a gene: 2. The CDR3 runs 13 residues. The germline V gene encodes CDR1 MNHEY and CDR2 SVGEGT. The CDR3, as DNA: TGTGCCAGCAGTTACCGACAGGGGAACGAGCAGTACTTC. This encodes CASSYRQGNEQYF.

This clonotype was counted a few times. The chain couples TRBV20-1 to TRBJ2-1; D is unresolved. V lost 0 bases and J lost 4, with 1 base in between. CDR3 length: 11 amino acids. The germline V gene has CDR1 DFQATT and CDR2 SNEGSKA (reference sequence). The CDR3 sequence is CSAREYNEQFF. CDR3 bases: TGCAGTGCTAGAGAGTACAATGAGCAGTTCTTC.

The chain links TRBV6-5 to TRBJ2-5, with unresolved D. Trimming left V 3 bases short and J 2 bases short, with 10 bases between. This CDR3 region has 14 residues. CDR1 is MNHEY and CDR2 is SVGAGI in the germline V gene. The CDR3 DNA reads TGTGCCAGCAGTTATTCAAACCCACAAGAGACCCAGTACTTC. It yields the protein CASSYSNPQETQYF.

The chain carries TRBV6-5 and TRBJ2-7, with 8 bases lining up with TRBD2. Trimming at V came to 6 bases and at J to 5 bases, leaving 6 bases not matched to a gene. Germline V gene data show CDR1 as MNHEY and CDR2 as SVGAGI. The CDR3 length is 13 residues. This CDR3 reads CASSRTSLDEQYF. DNA for the CDR3: TGTGCCAGCAGCCGGACTAGCTTAGACGAGCAGTACTTC.

The chain links TRBV4-1 to TRBJ2-2; 10 bases match TRBD2. The germline V gene encodes CDR1 MGHRA and CDR2 YSYEKL. V was pared by 1 base and J by 1 base, with 0 bases of the junction left unmatched. The CDR3 consists of 16 residues. DNA for the CDR3: TGCGCCAGCAGCCAAGGACTAGCGGGGAACACCGGGGAGCTGTTTTTT. This sequence encodes CASSQGLAGNTGELFF.

This clonotype was counted only a few times. The chain employs TRBV7-9 and TRBJ2-1; 11 bases agree with TRBD2. This CDR3 is built from 15 residues. Losses at the gene ends were 2 bases for V and 6 bases for J; bases not matched to a gene: 3. Germline V gene data show CDR1 as SEHNR and CDR2 as FQNEAQ (reference sequence). The CDR3 is CASSLTLAGVNEQFF. DNA of the CDR3: TGTGCCAGCAGCTTAACACTAGCGGGGGTCAATGAGCAGTTCTTC.

The rearrangement links TRBV28 to TRBJ1-4, with D unclear. Germline V gene lookup returns CDR1 MDHEN and CDR2 SYDVKM. The V end lost 7 bases, the J end lost 4 bases, and 10 bases lay between the germline ends. The CDR3 has 13 amino acids. As DNA, the CDR3 is TGTGCCAGCAAGGCAGAGAATAATGAAAAACTGTTTTTT. It yields the protein CASKAENNEKLFF.

V usage is TRBV20-1 and J usage is TRBJ1-1; D uncertain. Trimming took 1 base from V and 2 from J, leaving 8 bases between them. CDR3 length: 13 amino acids. Germline V CDR1 and CDR2: DFQATT, SNEGSKA (reference sequence). CDR3 residues: CSARGAVNTEAFF. CDR3 nucleotides: TGCAGTGCTAGAGGCGCAGTCAACACTGAAGCTTTCTTT.

The chain uses TRBV12-3 or TRBV12-4 and TRBJ2-6; TRBD1 might be the D (6 bases). There are 15 residues in the CDR3. Trimming took off 3 bases at V and 2 bases at J, with 8 bases between the two ends. The CDR3 sequence is CASSFHRAGANVLTF. The CDR3 coding sequence is TGTGCCAGCAGTTTCCACAGGGCTGGGGCCAACGTCCTGACTTTC.

V usage is TRBV9 and J usage is TRBJ2-3; 8 bases line up with TRBD2. Trimming took 6 bases from V and 4 from J; bases not matched to a gene: 7. The CDR3 totals 14 residues. Germline CDR1 and CDR2: SGDLS and YYNGEE. DNA of the CDR3: TGTGCCAGCACACTAGCGGTTTCCCCAGATACGCAGTATTTT. Amino acids: CASTLAVSPDTQYF.

Many counts were recorded for this clonotype. The rearrangement links TRBV4-3 to TRBJ2-1; weak D call: TRBD1 (6 bases). Per the germline V gene, CDR1 is LGHNA and CDR2 is YSLEER. The CDR3 consists of 17 residues. V lost 0 bases to trimming and J lost 4 bases, with 16 bases between them. The CDR3 coding sequence is TGCGCCAGCAGCCAAGAAGTGCAGGGGTCGGTATACAATGAGCAGTTCTTC. Translating gives CASSQEVQGSVYNEQFF.

V and J are TRBV2 and TRBJ2-3; D may be TRBD1 (5 bases). Germline V CDR1 and CDR2: SNHLY, FYNNEI. This CDR3 comprises 14 residues. Trimming cost V 4 bases and J 1 base, with 9 bases left between them. DNA for the CDR3: TGTGCCAGCAGTGGCAGGGCGGGCACAGATACGCAGTATTTT. Protein: CASSGRAGTDTQYF.

The CDR3 DNA follows: TGTGCCACCAGCAGAGAAGTTTGGACAGGAGAAGCTTTCTTT. Translation: CATSREVWTGEAFF. The chain recombines TRBV15 with TRBJ1-1, with 7 bases aligning to TRBD1. The V and J ends lost 0 bases and 8 bases, in that order; junction bases with no gene match: 6. This CDR3 is built from 14 residues. CDR1 is LNHNV and CDR2 is YYDKDF in the germline V gene (reference sequence). The full variable domain, in which reference TRBV15 and TRBJ1-1 provide the parts outside the CDR3, is DAMVIQNPRYQVTQFGKPVTLSCSQTLNHNVMYWYQQKSSQAPKLLFHYYDKDFNNEADTPDNFQSRRPNTSFCFLDIRSPGLGDTAMYLCATSREVWTGEAFFGQGTRLTVV.

V is TRBV7-2 and J is TRBJ1-2; D is possibly TRBD1 (5 bases). Germline-derived CDR1 and CDR2 are SGHTA and FQGNSA. V lost 5 bases and J 4 bases, leaving 11 bases between the germline ends. The CDR3 contains 13 residues. The CDR3 is CASSVDGGYGYTF. For the CDR3, the DNA is TGTGCCAGCAGCGTAGACGGGGGCTATGGCTACACCTTC. Supplemented by reference TRBV7-2 and TRBJ1-2, the full variable domain reads GAGVSQSPSNKVTEKGKDVELRCDPISGHTALYWYRQSLGQGLEFLIYFQGNSAPDKSGLPSDRFSAERTGGSVSTLTIQRTQQEDSAVYLCASSVDGGYGYTFGSGTRLTVV.

Of note for this clonotype: One junction end does not reproduce the germline sequence, and a read error may be involved. The V and J genes are TRBV27 and TRBJ2-1; D might be TRBD1 (6 bases). From germline, CDR1 is MNHEY and CDR2 SMNVEV (reference sequence). The length of the CDR3 is 16 residues. This CDR3 reads CASPLTALGAYNERFF. CDR3 DNA: TGTGCCAGCCCCTTAACGGCCCTGGGGGCATACAATGAGCGGTTCTTC.

The chain uses TRBV11-2 and TRBJ2-5; 9 bases line up with TRBD1. CDR1 SGHAT and CDR2 FQNNGV come from the germline V gene. There are 13 residues in the CDR3. Losses at the gene ends were 3 bases for V and 11 bases for J; bases not matched to a gene: 7. This CDR3 reads CASSLGQGFEQYF. DNA of the CDR3: TGTGCCAGCAGCTTGGGACAGGGTTTTGAGCAGTACTTC.

This chain uses TRBV4-3 with TRBJ2-1, with unresolved D. Trimming took off 0 bases at V and 8 bases at J, with 17 bases between the two ends. Germline lookup yields CDR1 LGHNA and CDR2 YSLEER. The CDR3 runs to 16 residues. CDR3 DNA: TGCGCCAGCAGCCAAGATCTGGGATCTACTTTCTATGAGCAGTTCTTC. Its translation is CASSQDLGSTFYEQFF.

This clonotype was seen a few times. This rearrangement joins TRBV5-1 to TRBJ2-3, with 12 bases lining up with TRBD2. The CDR3 runs 16 residues. The germline gives CDR1 SGHRS, CDR2 YFSETQ. The V gene end was trimmed by 4 bases and the J gene end by 0 bases; junction bases not matched to a gene: 3. For the CDR3, the DNA is TGCGCCAGCAGCACACTAGCGGGGGGAAGCACAGATACGCAGTATTTT. The encoded protein is CASSTLAGGSTDTQYF. Drawing the rest from reference TRBV5-1 and TRBJ2-3, the complete variable domain is KAGVTQTPRYLIKTRGQQVTLSCSPISGHRSVSWYQQTPGQGLQFLFEYFSETQRNKGNFPGRFSGRQFSNSRSEMNVSTLELGDSALYLCASSTLAGGSTDTQYFGPGTRLTVL.

Points on this clonotype: Germline is not matched at one junction end, which may reflect a read error. The gene calls are TRBV4-2 and TRBJ2-5, with D maybe TRBD2 (5 bases). The CDR3 runs to 16 residues. The V gene's germline CDR1 is LGHNA and CDR2 YNFKEQ. The CDR3 spells CASNQERTSSAETQYF. CDR3 nucleotides: TGTGCCAGCAACCAAGAGCGTACTAGTTCGGCGGAGACCCAGTACTTC.

This clonotype was seen more than once but under ten times. The chain couples TRBV6-1 to TRBJ2-3; unclear D gene. CDR3 length: 16 amino acids. Per germline, CDR1 MNHNS and CDR2 SASEGT. V was cut by 4 bases and J by 0 bases, with 14 bases left in between. CDR3 sequence: CASSGPDVVSTDTQYF. In DNA, the CDR3 is TGTGCCAGCAGTGGTCCAGACGTAGTCAGCACAGATACGCAGTATTTT.

This clonotype was observed a handful of times. The chain combines TRBV5-1 with TRBJ2-1; no clear D. The V gene lost 0 bases and the J gene lost 2 bases, with 9 bases spanning the gap. Germline V CDR1 and CDR2: SGHRS, YFSETQ. The CDR3 is 15 residues long. DNA of the CDR3: TGCGCCAGCAGCTTGGTTGTAGGAACCTACAATGAGCAGTTCTTC. It codes for CASSLVVGTYNEQFF.

Notes on this clonotype: Germline is not matched at one junction end, which may reflect a read error. This sequence joins TRBV7-7 and TRBJ2-1; D is perhaps TRBD1 or TRBD2 (5 bases each). Germline CDR1 reads SSHAT; CDR2 reads FNYEAQ (reference sequence). The CDR3 loop spans 13 amino acids. As DNA, the CDR3 is TGTGCCATCAGCCTAGAACGTTTGGGACGGCAGTTCTTC. Protein product: CAISLERLGRQFF.

This sequence joins TRBV7-8 and TRBJ2-7, with D maybe TRBD2 (5 bases). Trimming stripped 3 bases from V and 7 bases from J, with 13 bases between. Germline V gene data show CDR1 as SGHVS and CDR2 as FQNEAQ. The CDR3 length is 13 residues. This CDR3 is CASSFGDRIEQYF. DNA for the CDR3: TGTGCCAGCAGCTTCGGGGATAGGATTGAGCAGTACTTC.

CDR3 protein: CASSLFSSYEQYF. CDR3 bases: TGTGCCAGCAGCTTATTCTCCTCCTACGAGCAGTACTTC. V usage is TRBV7-2 and J usage is TRBJ2-7; D is unresolved. Trimming cost V 2 bases and J 0 bases, with 5 bases left between them. The CDR3 covers 13 residues. CDR1 SGHTA and CDR2 FQGNSA come from the germline V gene. Full variable domain (remainder filled in from reference TRBV7-2 and TRBJ2-7): GAGVSQSPSNKVTEKGKDVELRCDPISGHTALYWYRQSLGQGLEFLIYFQGNSAPDKSGLPSDRFSAERTGGSVSTLTIQRTQQEDSAVYLCASSLFSSYEQYFGPGTRLTVT.

The rearrangement joins TRBV4-1 to TRBJ2-7; no definite D call. The DNA matches TRBJ2-5 better at its end, which makes the J call doubtful. CDR1 and CDR2 from the germline V gene are MGHRA and YSYEKL. The length of the CDR3 is 15 residues. Here the CDR3 DNA reads TGCGCCAGCAGCCAAGAAGGCAGGCCCTCGGAGACCCAGTACTTC. This translates into CASSQEGRPSETQYF.

The genes are TRBV3-1 and TRBJ2-2; a possible D gene is TRBD2 (5 bases). Germline V gives CDR1 LGHDT, CDR2 YNNKEL (reference sequence). Trimming pared 3 bases from V and 1 base from J, leaving 12 bases between. This CDR3 comprises 16 residues. In DNA form, the CDR3 reads TGTGCCAGCAGCCAGTTGACGGGAATGAACACCGGGGAGCTGTTTTTT. The encoded protein is CASSQLTGMNTGELFF.

This clonotype was detected ten times or more. The J gene is TRBJ2-7, the V gene TRBV6-2 or TRBV6-3, with 8 bases identical to TRBD1. The trim removed 8 bases at V and 3 bases at J, leaving 0 bases unmatched. CDR1 is MNHEY, CDR2 SVGEGT, per germline. The CDR3 sequence is 11 residues long. The CDR3 DNA sequence: TGTGCCAGCGGACAGGGCTACGAGCAGTACTTC. It encodes CASGQGYEQYF.

Concerning this clonotype itself: The junction departs from the called germline gene at one end, perhaps through a read error. V usage is TRBV19 and J usage is TRBJ1-1; TRBD1 agrees at 8 bases. The germline CDR1 and CDR2 sequences are LNHDA and SQIVND (reference sequence). The CDR3 covers 18 residues. CDR3 nucleotides: TGTGCCGGTAGCCTGAGGGGCAGGGGGCGATTCGGGAACACTGAAGCTTTCTTT. Translated: CAGSLRGRGRFGNTEAFF.